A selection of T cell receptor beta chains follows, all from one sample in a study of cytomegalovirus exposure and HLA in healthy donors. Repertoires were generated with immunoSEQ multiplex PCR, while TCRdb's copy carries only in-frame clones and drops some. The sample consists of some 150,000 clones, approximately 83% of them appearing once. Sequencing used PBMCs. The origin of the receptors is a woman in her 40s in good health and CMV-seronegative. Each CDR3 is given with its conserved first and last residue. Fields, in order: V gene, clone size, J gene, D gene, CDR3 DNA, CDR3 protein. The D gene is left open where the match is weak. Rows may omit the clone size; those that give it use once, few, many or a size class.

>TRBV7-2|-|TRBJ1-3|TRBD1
TGTGCCAGCAGCCCGACAGGGAGGAACACCATATATTTT
CASSPTGRNTIYF
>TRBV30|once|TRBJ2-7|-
TGTGCCTGGAGTCCCAATCCGGGCGAGCAGTACTTC
CAWSPNPGEQYF
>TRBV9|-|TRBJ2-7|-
TGTGCCAGCAGGTCGACAGCCACCTACGAGCAGTACTTC
CASRSTATYEQYF
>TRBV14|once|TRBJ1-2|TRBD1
TGTGCCAGCAGCCAAGTACCGGGACAGAGGTTGTATGGCTACACCTTC
CASSQVPGQRLYGYTF
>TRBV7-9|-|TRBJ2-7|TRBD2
TGTGCCAGCAGCCGGAGAGCGGGGGGGCCCTCCGAGCAGTACTTC
CASSRRAGGPSEQYF
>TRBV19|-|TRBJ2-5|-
TGTGCCAGTAGTAAAGGGGACTCCTCCCTACAAGAGACCCAGTACTTC
CASSKGDSSLQETQYF
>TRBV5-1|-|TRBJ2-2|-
TGCGCCAGCAGCTTGAGTGGCGGGAACACCGGGGAGCTGTTTTTT
CASSLSGGNTGELFF
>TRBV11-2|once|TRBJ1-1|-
TGTGCCAGCAGCCAACGACAGTTCCGGATAAACACTGAAGCTTTCTTT
CASSQRQFRINTEAFF
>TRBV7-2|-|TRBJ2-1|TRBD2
TGTGCCAGCAGCTTAGGACTAGCGGGAAACAATGAGCAGTTCTTC
CASSLGLAGNNEQFF
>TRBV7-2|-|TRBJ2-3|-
TGTGCCAGCAGCTTTACAGGGACAGATACGCAGTATTTT
CASSFTGTDTQYF
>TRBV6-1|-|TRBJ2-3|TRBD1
TGTGCCAGCATCACGGACAGGGTGGCAGATACGCAGTATTTT
CASITDRVADTQYF
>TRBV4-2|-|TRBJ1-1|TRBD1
TGTGCCAGCAGCCAAGTCACAGGGGGCACTGAAGCTTTCTTT
CASSQVTGGTEAFF
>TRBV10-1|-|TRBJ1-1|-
TGCGCCAGCAGTTATACAGCGAACACTGAAGCTTTCTTT
CASSYTANTEAFF
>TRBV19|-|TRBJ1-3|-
TGTGCCAGTAGTTACAGGGAAACTGGAAACACCATATATTTT
CASSYRETGNTIYF
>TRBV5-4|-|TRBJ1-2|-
TGTGCCAGCAGCTTGAACAGGCCAAACGGCTACACCTTC
CASSLNRPNGYTF
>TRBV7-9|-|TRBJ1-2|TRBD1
TGTGCCAGCAGCCACAGGGGTCCCTTTTCTAACTATGGCTACACCTTC
CASSHRGPFSNYGYTF
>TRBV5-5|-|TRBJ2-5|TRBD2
TGTGCCAGCAGCTACATCGGGGGGCAAGAGACCCAGTACTTC
CASSYIGGQETQYF
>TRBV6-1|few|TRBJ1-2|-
TGTGCCAGCAGTCAATTGGGGCAGCACTATGGCTACACCTTC
CASSQLGQHYGYTF
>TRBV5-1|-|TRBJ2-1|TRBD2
TGCGCCAGCAGCTTGGTACTAGCGGGGGACAATGAGCAGTTCTTC
CASSLVLAGDNEQFF
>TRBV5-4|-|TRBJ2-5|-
TGTGCCAGCAGCCCCTATCGCCGGGAAGAGACCCAGTACTTC
CASSPYRREETQYF
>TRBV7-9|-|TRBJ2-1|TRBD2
TGTGCCAGCAGCCCGACTAGCGGGACTAACAATGAGCAGTTCTTC
CASSPTSGTNNEQFF
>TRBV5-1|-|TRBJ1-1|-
TGCGCCAGCAGCTTGGCCGGAGGGGCCGGTGAAGCTTTCTTT
CASSLAGGAGEAFF
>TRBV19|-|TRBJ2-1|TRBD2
TGTGCCAGTAGTATGGCTAGCGGGGGGGGTCCTTACAATGAGCAGTTCTTC
CASSMASGGGPYNEQFF
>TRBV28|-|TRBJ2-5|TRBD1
TGTGCCAGCAGCCGCGGACAGGCCCCCCAAGAGACCCAGTACTTC
CASSRGQAPQETQYF
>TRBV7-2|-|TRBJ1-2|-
TGTGCCAGCAGCTTAGCTGCAGGGTATGGCTACACCTTC
CASSLAAGYGYTF
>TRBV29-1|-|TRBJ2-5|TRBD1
TGCAGCGTTGAAAGGGCAGGGGGCCGGGAGACCCAGTACTTC
CSVERAGGRETQYF
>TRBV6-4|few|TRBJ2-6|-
TGTGCCAGCAGCCCCCAGGTCTCTGGGGCCAACGTCCTGACTTTC
CASSPQVSGANVLTF
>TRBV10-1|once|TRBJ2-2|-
TGCGCCAGCAGTGGGTACCAATACCGAGACACCGGGGAGCTGTTTTTT
CASSGYQYRDTGELFF
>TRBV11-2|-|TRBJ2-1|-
TGTGCCAGCAGCTTAGTTGCCTTCCGGGGGGCGAGTAGTGAGCAGTTCTTC
CASSLVAFRGASSEQFF
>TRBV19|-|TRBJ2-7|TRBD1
TGTGCCAGTAGTCCGAGGACAGGGTCCTACGAGCAGTACTTC
CASSPRTGSYEQYF
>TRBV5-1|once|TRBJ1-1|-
TGCGCCAGCAGCTTGGACAGGGTGGCCACTGAAGCTTTCTTT
CASSLDRVATEAFF
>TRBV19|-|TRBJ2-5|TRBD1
TGTGCCAGCGAAAGTATGCTGGGACAGAGTGAGACCCAGTACTTC
CASESMLGQSETQYF
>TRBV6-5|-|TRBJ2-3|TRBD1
TGTGCCAGCAGACCCACAGGGGCCCCCACAGATACGCAGTATTTT
CASRPTGAPTDTQYF
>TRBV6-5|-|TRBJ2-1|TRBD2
TGTGCCAGCGGGGTAGCGGGGGGCCTTTACAATGAGCAGTTCTTC
CASGVAGGLYNEQFF
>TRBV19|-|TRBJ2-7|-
TGTGCCAGTAGTACCACCAACTCCTACGAGCAGTACTTC
CASSTTNSYEQYF
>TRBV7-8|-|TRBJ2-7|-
TGTGCCAGCAGCCAGCAGGAAAACTACGAGCAGTACTTC
CASSQQENYEQYF
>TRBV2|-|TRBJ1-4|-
TGTGCCAGCCAATCAAACAGGGAAAAACTGTTTTTT
CASQSNREKLFF
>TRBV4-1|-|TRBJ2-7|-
TGCGCCAGCAGCCAAGAATTGACTTCCCAGCAGTACTTC
CASSQELTSQQYF
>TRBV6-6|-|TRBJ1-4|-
TGTGCCAGCAGTTACAGAGGACAGAATGAAAAACTGTTTTTT
CASSYRGQNEKLFF
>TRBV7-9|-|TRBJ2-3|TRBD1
TGTTCCAGCAGCCTCGGACAGGGGGCTAGCACAGATACGCAGTATTTT
CSSSLGQGASTDTQYF
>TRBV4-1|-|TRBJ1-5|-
TGCGCCAGCAGCCAAGAAAACAGTAAGCCCCAGCATTTT
CASSQENSKPQHF
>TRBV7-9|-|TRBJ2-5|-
TGTTCCAGCAGTGTAACGGAGGAGACCCAGTACTTC
CSSSVTEETQYF
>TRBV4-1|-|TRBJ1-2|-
TGCGCCAGCAGCCAAGGGGCAGGGACTAACTATGGCTACACCTTC
CASSQGAGTNYGYTF
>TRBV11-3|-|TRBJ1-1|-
TGTGCCAGCAGCTACAGACTGAACACTGAAGCTTTCTTT
CASSYRLNTEAFF
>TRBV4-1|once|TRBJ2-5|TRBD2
TGCGCCAGCAGCCAAGCTTCAGGACTAGCGGGGATGGGAGAGACCCAGTACTTC
CASSQASGLAGMGETQYF
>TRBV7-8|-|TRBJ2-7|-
TGTGCCAGCAGCTCCTCGGTACTCTACGAGCAGTACTTC
CASSSSVLYEQYF
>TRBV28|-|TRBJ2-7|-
TGTGCCAGCAGCCTCCGGGGGGGGACAGTCAAGTACGAGCAGTACTTC
CASSLRGGTVKYEQYF
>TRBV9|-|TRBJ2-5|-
TGTGCCAGCAGCGCCCGGGACATCCCCCCTGGGGCCCAGTACTTC
CASSARDIPPGAQYF
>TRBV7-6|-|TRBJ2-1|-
TGTGCCAGCAGCGATCAGGGATCCTCCTACAATGAGCAGTTCTTC
CASSDQGSSYNEQFF